Below are 26 T cell receptor beta chains sequenced from a single sample in a study of T-cell memory formation after mild COVID-19. Using its own MiXCR run on the 5' RACE reads, TCRdb lists one record per CDR3 protein. The sample yields some 130,000 distinct CDR3 sequences, about 6% seen once. Sequencing used PBMCs or a T cell subset sorted from them (not recorded which). These receptors were taken from an adult woman who had mild COVID-19 (a few samples of this study predate the infection). Cell type and time point are not known.

The table lists this clonotype with many counts. J is TRBJ1-3 and V is TRBV20-1; a weak D match, TRBD1 (5 bases). CDR3 size: 16 residues. Trimming took 3 bases from V and 0 from J, leaving 15 bases between them. CDR1 and CDR2 (germline): DFQATT, SNEGSKA (reference sequence). The CDR3 DNA reads TGCAGTGCTAGGCCAGGGTCCCGCTACTCTGGAAACACCATATATTTT. This encodes CSARPGSRYSGNTIYF.

This clonotype came up many times. The chain recombines TRBV10-3 with TRBJ1-2, with a tentative D call TRBD1 (5 bases). The germline CDR1 and CDR2 sequences are ENHRY and SYGVKD. V shed 4 bases and J shed 4 bases, with 13 bases lying between them. CDR3 length: 14 residues. DNA for the CDR3: TGTGCCATCAGTGTGGGGCAGGGTAGCTATGGCTACACCTTC. Protein product: CAISVGQGSYGYTF.

This clonotype was detected ten times or more. This chain joins TRBV4-2 and TRBJ2-1, with TRBD2 matching over 10 bases. The CDR3 is made up of 15 amino acids. Germline CDR1 LGHNA, CDR2 YNFKEQ. The V segment lost 5 bases and the J segment 8 bases; nucleotides outside the gene matches: 9. CDR3 DNA sequence: TGTGCCAGCAGCTCGCTAGCGGGAGATCGCGATGAGCAGTTCTTC. Amino acids: CASSSLAGDRDEQFF.

This chain joins TRBV15 and TRBJ2-3; D call uncertain. Germline CDR1 reads LNHNV; CDR2 reads YYDKDF (reference sequence). Trimming shortened V by 0 bases and J by 2 bases, and 9 bases separated the two germline ends. The CDR3 is 15 residues long. The CDR3 spells CATSRDGRPTDTQYF. The DNA for the CDR3 is TGTGCCACCAGCAGAGATGGACGCCCCACAGATACGCAGTATTTT.

This clonotype was recorded many times. The V call is TRBV7-2, the J call TRBJ2-5; possibly TRBD2 for D (6 bases). Germline CDR1 and CDR2: SGHTA and FQGNSA. The V and J ends lost 4 bases and 6 bases respectively, with 21 bases between them. The CDR3 sequence is 16 residues long. The CDR3 loop is CASSSLDGAGRKTQYF. The CDR3 nucleotides read TGTGCCAGCAGCTCTCTTGACGGGGCGGGAAGAAAGACCCAGTACTTC.

In its sample, this clonotype was seen many times. The chain combines TRBV6-5 with TRBJ2-1, with D perhaps TRBD1 or TRBD2 (5 bases each). Germline CDR1 and CDR2: MNHEY and SVGAGI. The CDR3 extends over 14 amino acids. V gave up 5 bases and J gave up 9 bases, with 17 bases separating them. CDR3 sequence (DNA): TGTGCCAGCAGTGCTTATCGAGGTGGGGGTGAGCAGTTCTTC. Translation gives CASSAYRGGGEQFF.

A few counts support this clonotype. This chain uses TRBV12-3 or TRBV12-4 with TRBJ2-3; possible D gene TRBD1, 5 bases. CDR3 length equals 15 residues. V was pared by 2 bases and J by 3 bases, with 12 bases between. In DNA, the CDR3 is TGTGCCAGCAGTTTAAAATCAGGGCAAACAGATACGCAGTATTTT. It yields the protein CASSLKSGQTDTQYF.

This clonotype was seen a handful of times. This chain connects TRBV7-9 to TRBJ2-2; TRBD1 or TRBD2 may be the D gene (5 bases each). Looked up from germline, CDR1 is SEHNR and CDR2 is FQNEAQ (reference sequence). V was cut by 4 bases and J by 5 bases, with 17 bases left in between. The CDR3 loop spans 16 amino acids. CDR3 sequence: CASSYEGSRRTGELFF. The CDR3 DNA is TGTGCCAGCAGCTATGAGGGGAGTCGAAGGACCGGGGAGCTGTTTTTT.

Only a few counts were recorded for this clonotype. The chain links TRBV20-1 to TRBJ2-5, with 8 nucleotides matching TRBD2. This CDR3 region has 18 residues. The junction had 23 bases not matched to a gene; V was cut back by 2 bases and J by 9 bases. Germline CDR1 and CDR2: DFQATT and SNEGSKA (reference sequence). CDR3 loop: CSARPGRGVAGSIGAQYF. Here the CDR3 DNA reads TGCAGTGCTAGACCCGGGAGGGGGGTAGCGGGATCTATCGGGGCCCAGTACTTC.

This clonotype was observed at least ten times. J is TRBJ2-5 and V is TRBV9; maybe TRBD2 (6 bases). The CDR3 runs to 15 residues. Germline V lookup: CDR1 SGDLS, CDR2 YYNGEE. The V end lost 4 bases, the J end lost 1 base, and 14 bases lay between the germline ends. The CDR3 reads CASSLGGLSQETQYF. The CDR3 region has the DNA TGTGCCAGCAGCCTAGGAGGGCTAAGCCAAGAGACCCAGTACTTC.

This clonotype was recorded many times. The chain recombines TRBV7-2 with TRBJ2-2; 7 nucleotides line up with TRBD2. Per germline, CDR1 SGHTA and CDR2 FQGNSA. Trimming removed 2 bases from V and 5 bases from J; junction bases left unmatched: 5. The CDR3 has 15 residues. CDR3 bases: TGTGCCAGCAGCTTATCCCAGGGAGGGACCGGGGAGCTGTTTTTT. This sequence encodes CASSLSQGGTGELFF.

This clonotype was found many times. CDR3 sequence: CAIGGVTYSGANVLTF. CDR3 in DNA: TGTGCCATTGGGGGGGTCACATACTCTGGGGCCAACGTCCTGACTTTC. V and J are TRBV30 and TRBJ2-6; 7 bases agree with TRBD2. Per germline, CDR1 GTSNPN and CDR2 SVGIG (reference sequence). V shed 8 bases, J shed 0 bases, and the junction held 10 bases outside the gene matches. The CDR3 totals 16 residues.

This clonotype was seen repeatedly, ten times or more. V gene TRBV18 combines with J gene TRBJ2-5, with TRBD1 matching 10 bases. Germline loops: CDR1 KGHSH, CDR2 LQKENI. This CDR3 is built from 16 residues. J gave up 6 bases and V 5 bases, and 12 bases lay outside the gene matches. Here the CDR3 DNA reads TGTGCCAGCTCATCATCCATGACAGGGGGCGGAAAGACCCAGTACTTC. Translated, it gives CASSSSMTGGGKTQYF.

J is TRBJ2-7 and V is TRBV18, with 7 bases that match TRBD1. Germline V gene data show CDR1 as KGHSH and CDR2 as LQKENI. The ends lost 4 bases at V and 4 bases at J; junction bases unmatched: 4. The CDR3 totals 13 residues. The DNA for the CDR3 is TGTGCCAGCTCACGGATGACAGGGTACGAGCAGTACTTC. Its translation: CASSRMTGYEQYF.

V and J are TRBV9 and TRBJ2-7; TRBD2 matches 10 bases. V shed 0 bases and J 7 bases; nucleotides not matched to a gene: 7. CDR3 length equals 15 residues. Germline V gene sequence: CDR1 SGDLS, CDR2 YYNGEE. The CDR3 sequence: CASSVGLAGDGEQYF. The CDR3 DNA follows: TGTGCCAGCAGCGTAGGGCTAGCGGGAGACGGAGAGCAGTACTTC.

This clonotype was detected many times. The chain couples TRBV12-3 or TRBV12-4 to TRBJ2-1; TRBD2 matches at 12 bases. CDR3 length equals 15 residues. J gave up 5 bases and V 6 bases, and 5 bases lay outside the gene matches. The CDR3 DNA sequence: TGTGCCAGCAGACCGACTAGCGGGGGACACAATGAGCAGTTCTTC. The encoded protein is CASRPTSGGHNEQFF.

This clonotype was detected a few times. The chain combines TRBV29-1 with TRBJ2-7; 8 bases are a match to TRBD2. Germline CDR1 SQVTM, CDR2 ANQGSEA. This CDR3 contains 15 residues. With 6 bases clipped from V and 5 bases from J, the junction kept 15 bases outside the gene matches. The CDR3 DNA sequence: TGCAGCGTGAGGCAAACCGGGACTAGAGGCAACGAGCAGTACTTC. Residues: CSVRQTGTRGNEQYF.

The CDR3 loop is CASSAYVLGSYGYTF. CDR3 DNA: TGTGCCAGCAGTGCCTACGTCCTTGGGAGCTATGGCTACACCTTC. V is TRBV6-2 or TRBV6-3 and J is TRBJ1-2; D gene ambiguous. Trimming removed 5 bases from V and 4 bases from J, with 17 bases in between. The CDR3 is made up of 15 amino acids. CDR1 MNHEY and CDR2 SVGEGT come from the germline V gene.

CDR3 amino acids: CASSLGGGRRNQPQHF. Here the CDR3 DNA reads TGCGCCAGCAGCTTGGGGGGTGGACGGAGGAATCAGCCCCAGCATTTT. The J gene is TRBJ1-5, the V gene TRBV5-1; unclear D gene. Germline-derived CDR1 and CDR2 are SGHRS and YFSETQ. With 0 bases removed from V and 4 bases from J, the gap between germline ends came to 14 bases. The CDR3 extends over 16 amino acids.

The chain couples TRBV2 to TRBJ1-2; tentative D call: TRBD1 (6 bases). Germline assignment: CDR1 SNHLY and CDR2 FYNNEI. V lost 11 bases and J 2 bases, leaving 27 bases between the germline ends. The length of the CDR3 is 17 residues. The CDR3 reads CALEGRDIPLANYGYTF. The CDR3 region has the DNA TGTGCCCTAGAGGGGAGGGACATCCCTTTGGCCAACTATGGCTACACCTTC.

The genes are TRBV6-2 or TRBV6-3 and TRBJ2-5; D is possibly TRBD1 (6 bases). Germline CDR1 is MNHEY and CDR2 is SVGEGT. The CDR3 is 17 residues long. V lost 6 bases and J lost 5, with 25 bases in between. The CDR3 DNA follows: TGTGCCAGCAGACCCATAACGCGTCACAGGGTTCGCGAGACCCAGTACTTC. This gives the protein CASRPITRHRVRETQYF.

This clonotype was detected only a few times. The chain has TRBV4-1 and TRBJ1-2, with D perhaps TRBD1 (5 bases). The germline V gene has CDR1 MGHRA and CDR2 YSYEKL. The length of the CDR3 is 14 residues. Trimming pared 1 base from V and 2 bases from J, leaving 8 bases between. CDR3 nucleotides: TGCGCCAGCAGCCAAGGGGGCAGGAACTATGGCTACACCTTC. This encodes CASSQGGRNYGYTF.

This clonotype was detected only a few times. The chain is built from TRBV12-3 or TRBV12-4 and TRBJ2-1, with D perhaps matching TRBD1 (6 bases). The V end lost 0 bases, the J end lost 3 bases, and 6 bases lay between the germline ends. The CDR3 loop spans 14 amino acids. This CDR3 is CASSLADSYNEQFF. The DNA of the CDR3 is TGTGCCAGCAGTTTAGCGGACAGCTACAATGAGCAGTTCTTC.

The chain has TRBV7-9 and TRBJ2-1, with D uncertain. Trimming shortened V by 4 bases and J by 7 bases, and 8 bases separated the two germline ends. The CDR3 runs 12 residues. Germline CDR1 and CDR2: SEHNR and FQNEAQ (reference sequence). DNA of the CDR3: TGTGCCAGCAGCTCAGAACCTAATGAGCAGTTCTTC. This encodes CASSSEPNEQFF.

This clonotype was detected a few times. The J gene is TRBJ1-5, the V gene TRBV12-3 or TRBV12-4; TRBD1 agrees at 7 bases. The CDR3 length is 15 residues. J gave up 7 bases and V 5 bases, and 11 bases lay outside the gene matches. CDR3: CASSLGTEGTQPQHF. Written as DNA, the CDR3 is TGTGCCAGCAGTCTGGGGACAGAGGGAACACAGCCCCAGCATTTT.

This chain uses TRBV7-9 with TRBJ1-6; TRBD1 matches 7 bases. After removal of 5 bases from V and 10 bases from J, the junction contained 8 bases not matched to a gene. The CDR3 contains 14 residues. The germline V gene has CDR1 SEHNR and CDR2 FQNEAQ (reference sequence). In DNA, the CDR3 is TGTGCCAGCAGCAAGTCAGGGGGAGGATCACCCCTCCACTTT. Translation gives CASSKSGGGSPLHF.